Each of the 28 T cell receptor beta chains below was sequenced from the same sample in a study of response to subunit inactivated influenza vaccine. MiXCR was run by TCRdb on the RT-PCR reads, yielding one entry per CDR3 protein. The data hold around 600,000 distinct CDR3 sequences, with 10% to 12% observed a single time. The sample was also reused in another study, on T cells expressing NK-cell markers. That work states: The TCR beta cDNA came from 5'RACE template switching with UMIs.

Sequences were derived from PBMCs from blood, sampled on the day of vaccination. The receptors shown here come from a man between 50 and 59 years old who received an inactivated influenza vaccine.

The chain carries TRBV6-5 and TRBJ2-1; 12 bases agree with TRBD2. Germline-derived CDR1 and CDR2 are MNHEY and SVGAGI. After removal of 0 bases from V and 9 bases from J, the junction contained 9 bases not matched to a gene. The CDR3 extends over 17 amino acids. CDR3 protein: CASSYSKASGGAFEQFF. The CDR3 DNA follows: TGTGCCAGCAGTTACTCGAAGGCTAGCGGGGGGGCATTTGAGCAGTTCTTC.

The rearrangement joins TRBV19 to TRBJ1-5; D may be TRBD1 (5 bases). Trimming shortened V by 0 bases and J by 2 bases, and 8 bases separated the two germline ends. Germline-derived CDR1 and CDR2 are LNHDA and SQIVND (reference sequence). The CDR3 consists of 15 residues. This CDR3 reads CASSIDQGGNQPQHF. For the CDR3, the DNA is TGTGCCAGTAGTATAGACCAGGGTGGCAATCAGCCCCAGCATTTT.

The chain employs TRBV2 and TRBJ2-3; D may match TRBD1 or TRBD2 (5 bases each). The CDR3 covers 14 residues. The V end was cut by 10 bases, the J end by 0 bases, with 14 bases between. CDR1 is SNHLY and CDR2 is FYNNEI in the germline V gene. The CDR3 DNA sequence: TGTGCCACGTCAGGGACGCCGAGCACAGATACGCAGTATTTT. Protein product: CATSGTPSTDTQYF.

The J gene is TRBJ2-1, the V gene TRBV7-3; tentatively, D is TRBD1 (6 bases). Trimming took 5 bases from V and 10 from J, leaving 15 bases between them. The germline CDR1 and CDR2 sequences are SGHTA and FQGTGA. CDR3 length equals 13 residues. The CDR3 protein is CASSPGHTGEQFF. In DNA form, the CDR3 reads TGTGCCAGCAGCCCGGGACATACGGGGGAGCAGTTCTTC.

The sample holds a few counts of this clonotype. The chain combines TRBV5-1 with TRBJ2-3; D gene unclear. The CDR3 spans 11 residues. V was shortened by 7 bases and J by 4 bases, with 7 bases between the two germline ends. Germline V CDR1 and CDR2: SGHRS, YFSETQ. The CDR3 DNA reads TGCGCCAGCCGAGACGCAGATACGCAGTATTTT. Translating it yields CASRDADTQYF. Full variable domain (remainder filled in from reference TRBV5-1 and TRBJ2-3): KAGVTQTPRYLIKTRGQQVTLSCSPISGHRSVSWYQQTPGQGLQFLFEYFSETQRNKGNFPGRFSGRQFSNSRSEMNVSTLELGDSALYLCASRDADTQYFGPGTRLTVL.

The chain carries TRBV7-2 and TRBJ2-2; 11 bases align to TRBD2. In germline, CDR1 is SGHTA, CDR2 FQGNSA. J lost 7 bases, V lost 3 bases, and 10 bases had no gene match. The CDR3 sequence is 17 residues long. CDR3 sequence: CASSLGSGGAFHGELFF. In DNA form, the CDR3 reads TGTGCCAGCAGCTTGGGTAGCGGGGGGGCGTTCCACGGGGAGCTGTTTTTT.

This chain connects TRBV12-3 or TRBV12-4 to TRBJ1-5; D gene unclear. Trimming left V 0 bases short and J 11 bases short, with 14 bases between. The CDR3 has 14 amino acids. The CDR3 is CASSLADRSGAQHF. CDR3 nucleotides: TGTGCCAGCAGTTTAGCGGACCGAAGTGGGGCCCAGCATTTT.

This chain links TRBV7-8 with TRBJ2-3; TRBD1 agrees at 9 bases. Germline V gene data show CDR1 as SGHVS and CDR2 as FQNEAQ. The CDR3 extends over 16 amino acids. The V gene end was trimmed by 5 bases and the J gene end by 4 bases; junction bases not matched to a gene: 10. CDR3 sequence: CASSAFRDRVADTQYF. The DNA for the CDR3 is TGTGCCAGCAGCGCATTCCGGGACAGGGTGGCAGATACGCAGTATTTT.

The CDR3 coding sequence is TGTGCCAGCAGTTTATTCCAGGGAAGCTCCTACGAGCAGTACTTC. Its protein product is CASSLFQGSSYEQYF. The rearrangement joins TRBV27 to TRBJ2-7, with a weak D call TRBD1 (5 bases). The CDR3 length is 15 residues. Germline assignment: CDR1 MNHEY and CDR2 SMNVEV (reference sequence). Trimming took off 1 base at V and 0 bases at J, with 10 bases between the two ends.

The chain recombines TRBV7-2 with TRBJ2-1, with TRBD2 matching over 7 bases. Germline V CDR1 and CDR2: SGHTA, FQGNSA. The J segment lost 3 bases and the V segment lost 0 bases, leaving 2 bases of the junction unmatched. CDR3 length: 15 amino acids. CDR3 DNA: TGTGCCAGCAGCTTAGCGGGAGGGCACTACAATGAGCAGTTCTTC. Translation gives CASSLAGGHYNEQFF.

This clonotype appeared a few times. DNA of the CDR3: TGCAGTGCTACTCCCACACCCTACGAGCAGTACTTC. It translates to CSATPTPYEQYF. J is TRBJ2-7 and V is TRBV20-1; D not resolved. Germline CDR1 and CDR2: DFQATT and SNEGSKA (reference sequence). The CDR3 consists of 12 residues. The V end was cut by 4 bases, the J end by 2 bases, with 9 bases between.

This clonotype turned up a few times. The DNA for the CDR3 is TGTGCCAGCAGTTTACCAGGGAGCTCCTATAATTCACCCCTCCACTTT. This encodes CASSLPGSSYNSPLHF. V is TRBV28 and J is TRBJ1-6; TRBD1 is a possible D gene (5 bases). V was cut by 2 bases and J by 0 bases, with 8 bases left in between. CDR3 length equals 16 residues. The V gene's germline CDR1 is MDHEN and CDR2 SYDVKM.

In this sample, this clonotype turned up many times. This chain links TRBV6-1 with TRBJ2-4; D may be TRBD1 (5 bases). The CDR3 loop spans 16 amino acids. CDR1 is MNHNS, CDR2 SASEGT, per germline. Trimming took 1 base from V and 6 from J, leaving 16 bases between them. The CDR3 DNA reads TGTGCCAGCAGTGAAGTGATGGGGCGGATACTAAACATTCAGTACTTC. Protein product: CASSEVMGRILNIQYF.

This chain joins TRBV28 and TRBJ1-5; D ambiguous. The germline V gene has CDR1 MDHEN and CDR2 SYDVKM. The ends were cut back, 0 bases at V and 0 bases at J, with 9 bases in the middle. This CDR3 spans 16 amino acids. Here the CDR3 DNA reads TGTGCCAGCAGTTTATGGGGCAGGAATAGCAATCAGCCCCAGCATTTT. It codes for CASSLWGRNSNQPQHF. The variable domain in full, completed from reference TRBV28 and TRBJ1-5, reads DVKVTQSSRYLVKRTGEKVFLECVQDMDHENMFWYRQDPGLGLRLIYFSYDVKMKEKGDIPEGYSVSREKKERFSLILESASTNQTSMYLCASSLWGRNSNQPQHFGDGTRLSIL.

This clonotype was picked up a small number of times. The V and J genes are TRBV7-9 and TRBJ1-2; D call uncertain. Germline-derived CDR1 and CDR2 are SEHNR and FQNEAQ (reference sequence). V was cut by 0 bases and J by 7 bases, with 15 bases left in between. This CDR3 contains 15 residues. The CDR3 DNA reads as TGTGCCAGCAGCTTAGCGCTCGGGGAAGTCGGTGGCTACACCTTC. As protein: CASSLALGEVGGYTF.

This clonotype was observed a handful of times. The chain joins TRBV5-1 to TRBJ2-1, with TRBD2 matching 13 bases. Trimming at V came to 4 bases and at J to 7 bases, leaving 5 bases not matched to a gene. This CDR3 has 15 amino acids. Germline loops: CDR1 SGHRS, CDR2 YFSETQ. Here the CDR3 reads CASSEGLAGLNEQFF. The CDR3 DNA reads as TGCGCCAGCAGCGAGGGACTAGCGGGATTAAATGAGCAGTTCTTC. The full variable domain, completed using reference TRBV5-1 and TRBJ2-1, is KAGVTQTPRYLIKTRGQQVTLSCSPISGHRSVSWYQQTPGQGLQFLFEYFSETQRNKGNFPGRFSGRQFSNSRSEMNVSTLELGDSALYLCASSEGLAGLNEQFFGPGTRLTVL.

The chain is built from TRBV4-2 and TRBJ2-7, with a tentative D call TRBD1 (5 bases). Germline assignment: CDR1 LGHNA and CDR2 YNFKEQ. V dropped 5 bases and J dropped 0 bases, with 14 bases sitting between them. The CDR3 contains 15 residues. CDR3 sequence (DNA): TGTGCCAGCAGCTCCAGGGCAGAAGTCTCCTACGAGCAGTACTTC. Its translation: CASSSRAEVSYEQYF.

The rearrangement joins TRBV20-1 to TRBJ2-5, with unresolved D. Between the trimmed V and J ends, which lost 6 bases and 5 bases, there was a span of 10 bases. The CDR3 spans 11 residues. Looked up from germline, CDR1 is DFQATT and CDR2 is SNEGSKA (reference sequence). The CDR3 protein is CSATQEETQYF. DNA for the CDR3: TGCAGTGCAACCCAGGAGGAGACCCAGTACTTC.

The chain carries TRBV7-9 and TRBJ2-7, with unresolved D. CDR3 length equals 15 residues. Trimming took off 1 base at V and 2 bases at J, with 12 bases between the two ends. Per the germline V gene, CDR1 is SEHNR and CDR2 is FQNEAQ (reference sequence). In DNA, the CDR3 is TGTGCCAGCAGCTTAGACTCACCCCGCACCTACGAGCAGTACTTC. Its protein product is CASSLDSPRTYEQYF. Full variable domain (outside the CDR3, taken from reference TRBV7-9 and TRBJ2-7): DTGVSQNPRHKITKRGQNVTFRCDPISEHNRLYWYRQTLGQGPEFLTYFQNEAQLEKSRLLSDRFSAERPKGSFSTLEIQRTEQGDSAMYLCASSLDSPRTYEQYFGPGTRLTVT.

This clonotype was found many times. DNA for the CDR3: TGTGCCAGCAGCTTGGACCTGCGGGGAAAACTGTTTTTT. Encoded protein: CASSLDLRGKLFF. This chain connects TRBV12-3 or TRBV12-4 to TRBJ1-4; D not certain. This CDR3 has 13 amino acids. Trimming took 6 bases from V and 10 from J, leaving 15 bases between them.

CDR3 sequence: CASTLGQGRANEKLFF. The CDR3 coding sequence is TGTGCCAGCACCCTGGGACAGGGGAGAGCTAATGAAAAACTGTTTTTT. The V and J genes are TRBV12-3 or TRBV12-4 and TRBJ1-4; 10 bases align to TRBD1. Trimming took 7 bases from V and 3 from J; bases not matched to a gene: 8. The CDR3 runs to 16 residues.

The gene calls are TRBV2 and TRBJ1-2; 9 nucleotides match TRBD1. The ends lost 3 bases at V and 7 bases at J; junction bases unmatched: 6. This CDR3 spans 14 amino acids. Germline CDR1 and CDR2: SNHLY and FYNNEI. CDR3 loop: CASSDRTGGGGYTF. The CDR3 DNA reads as TGTGCCAGCAGTGACAGAACAGGGGGCGGTGGCTACACCTTC.

There are many counts of this clonotype. The chain recombines TRBV20-1 with TRBJ2-3, with 9 positions matching TRBD2. V was clipped by 2 bases and J by 0 bases; unmatched bases: 0. Looked up from germline, CDR1 is DFQATT and CDR2 is SNEGSKA (reference sequence). The CDR3 sequence is 14 residues long. CDR3 sequence reads: CSARTSGSTDTQYF. The CDR3 nucleotides are TGCAGTGCTAGAACTAGCGGGAGCACAGATACGCAGTATTTT.

The genes are TRBV25-1 and TRBJ2-1, with D perhaps matching TRBD1 (5 bases). The V end was cut by 0 bases, the J end by 1 base, with 10 bases between. Germline lookup yields CDR1 MGHDK and CDR2 SYGVNS. CDR3 length: 16 amino acids. For the CDR3, the DNA is TGTGCCAGCAGTGAATATACCAGGGATTCCTACAATGAGCAGTTCTTC. Its protein is CASSEYTRDSYNEQFF.

This clonotype was seen many times. The chain uses TRBV29-1 and TRBJ2-1, with 11 bases aligning to TRBD1. The CDR3 contains 16 residues. Germline V gene sequence: CDR1 SQVTM, CDR2 ANQGSEA. J was trimmed by 6 bases and V by 2 bases; bases with no gene match: 9. In DNA form, the CDR3 reads TGCAGCGTTGAACTTCCCCAGGGGACAGGGGGCAATGAGCAGTTCTTC. It translates to CSVELPQGTGGNEQFF.

This clonotype was seen a few times. The V and J genes are TRBV5-1 and TRBJ2-3; D tentatively fits TRBD1 or TRBD2 (6 bases each). Trimming removed 2 bases at V and 0 bases at J, with 13 bases between. The length of the CDR3 is 16 residues. The V gene's germline CDR1 is SGHRS and CDR2 YFSETQ. CDR3 sequence: CASSFSGAASTDTQYF. CDR3 nucleotides: TGCGCCAGCAGCTTTTCGGGGGCCGCTAGCACAGATACGCAGTATTTT.

Only a few counts were recorded for this clonotype. The V call is TRBV5-1, the J call TRBJ1-1, with TRBD1 identical over 9 bases. The CDR3 sequence is 17 residues long. The V gene end was trimmed by 2 bases and the J gene end by 4 bases; junction bases not matched to a gene: 12. The germline CDR1 and CDR2 sequences are SGHRS and YFSETQ. The CDR3 DNA sequence: TGCGCCAGCAGCTTAGTACCACAGGGGGCGGTGGGCACTGAAGCTTTCTTT. The encoded protein is CASSLVPQGAVGTEAFF.

Written as DNA, the CDR3 is TGTGCCAGCGAAGGTGCAGGGAACTATGGCTACACCTTC. Translating it yields CASEGAGNYGYTF. This chain connects TRBV12-3 or TRBV12-4 to TRBJ1-2; a possible D gene is TRBD1 (5 bases). The CDR3 runs 13 residues. V was pared by 8 bases and J by 2 bases, with 12 bases between.